One sample yielded the 27 T cell receptor beta chains listed below, sequenced in a study of blood T cell repertoires in COVID-19. Assay used: immunoSEQ multiplex PCR; TCRdb lists only in-frame clones, some missing. The table includes some 120,000 clones, around 82% detected once. The sequenced material came from peripheral blood. The source is an elderly man with active or convalescent COVID-19.

V is TRBV19 and J is TRBJ2-7; 8 bases map to TRBD2. CDR1 is LNHDA and CDR2 is SQIVND in the germline V gene (reference sequence). CDR3 length equals 11 residues. V shed 9 bases and J 6 bases; nucleotides not matched to a gene: 4. CDR3 DNA: TGTGCCAGCCGGGGGGGCCTCGAGCAGTACTTC. This encodes CASRGGLEQYF.

This clone turned up a few times. The V and J genes are TRBV6-2 or TRBV6-3 and TRBJ1-6, with 7 bases fitting TRBD1. Per germline, CDR1 MNHEY and CDR2 SVGEGT. This CDR3 is built from 16 residues. V lost 4 bases to trimming and J lost 7 bases; unmatched junction nucleotides: 10. DNA of the CDR3: TGTGCCAGCAGTTTCCCTACAGGGGTGAGAAATTCACCCCTCCACTTT. It is translated as CASSFPTGVRNSPLHF.

Regarding this clone: Other nucleotide sequences from this sample produce the same CDR3. The chain couples TRBV5-1 to TRBJ2-7; tentative D call: TRBD1 (7 bases). Per germline, CDR1 SGHRS and CDR2 YFSETQ. Trimming removed 0 bases at V and 5 bases at J, with 12 bases between. The CDR3 has 14 residues. CDR3 coding DNA: TGCGCCAGCAGCTTGGGACAGGGAGGTGACGAGCAGTACTTC. Residues: CASSLGQGGDEQYF.

V and J are TRBV10-3 and TRBJ2-3; TRBD2 might be the D (6 bases). The CDR3 has 13 residues. V shed 7 bases and J shed 0 bases, with 8 bases lying between them. Germline V gives CDR1 ENHRY, CDR2 SYGVKD. The CDR3 sequence: CAITGTSTDTQYF. The CDR3 DNA is TGTGCCATCACCGGGACTAGCACAGATACGCAGTATTTT.

This clone appeared once. This chain uses TRBV12-2 with TRBJ2-7; no DNA check was done on the table's D call, TRBD1. TRBV12-2 constitutes a pseudogene. This CDR3 region has 16 residues. CDR3 protein: CASRPPTGTGYYEQYF. The DNA of the CDR3 is TGTGCAAGTCGCCCCCCCACCGGGACAGGGTATTACGAGCAGTACTTC.

The chain has TRBV19 and TRBJ2-3, with a weak D call TRBD2 (5 bases). Trimming removed 3 bases from V and 5 bases from J, with 9 bases in between. CDR1 and CDR2 (germline): LNHDA, SQIVND (reference sequence). The CDR3 extends over 13 amino acids. The CDR3 loop reads CASSIPRGDTQYF. The DNA for the CDR3 is TGTGCCAGTAGTATCCCCCGGGGAGATACGCAGTATTTT.

J is TRBJ2-1 and V is TRBV6-4, with TRBD2 matching over 10 bases. The ends lost 6 bases at V and 7 bases at J; junction bases unmatched: 9. CDR3 size: 15 residues. CDR1 is MRHNA, CDR2 SNTAGT, per germline. CDR3 residues: CASSPEGSGGNEQFF. The CDR3 DNA reads as TGTGCCAGCAGCCCCGAAGGTAGCGGGGGGAATGAGCAGTTCTTC.

This clone was picked up one time. The genes are TRBV5-1 and TRBJ2-3; 10 nucleotides align to TRBD2. V lost 4 bases, J lost 9 bases, and 11 bases stayed unmatched. The CDR3 totals 15 residues. Germline-derived CDR1 and CDR2 are SGHRS and YFSETQ. In nucleotides, the CDR3 is TGCGCCAGCAGCGAGCGGGGGGGCCTTTTTGGGACGCAGTATTTT. This encodes CASSERGGLFGTQYF.

The V gene is TRBV12-3 or TRBV12-4, the J gene TRBJ2-2, with TRBD1 matching 8 bases. CDR3 length: 13 residues. Unmatched junction bases numbered 4, after V lost 6 bases and J lost 7 bases. In DNA, the CDR3 is TGTGCCAGCAGCCCGACAGGGGTCGGGGAGCTGTTTTTT. It codes for CASSPTGVGELFF.

V gene TRBV28 combines with J gene TRBJ1-4; D not certain. V was cut by 7 bases and J by 0 bases, with 9 bases left in between. Germline CDR1 MDHEN, CDR2 SYDVKM. CDR3 size: 14 residues. CDR3 nucleotides: TGTGCCAGCATCGACACCCCAACTAATGAAAAACTGTTTTTT. As protein: CASIDTPTNEKLFF.

The rearrangement joins TRBV10-3 to TRBJ2-7; D is unclear. The germline gives CDR1 ENHRY, CDR2 SYGVKD. V shed 2 bases and J shed 5 bases, with 10 bases lying between them. The CDR3 is 13 residues long. The CDR3 DNA is TGTGCCATCAGTGAGACGTCAGTTGACGAGCAGTACTTC. Translated: CAISETSVDEQYF.

This rearrangement joins TRBV28 to TRBJ2-3, with 7 bases lining up with TRBD1. Trimming cost V 2 bases and J 5 bases; bases outside gene matches: 10. The CDR3 has 16 amino acids. Germline V gives CDR1 MDHEN, CDR2 SYDVKM. The DNA of the CDR3 is TGTGCCAGCAGTTTAACGAGGGGGCTCTCAATAGATACGCAGTATTTT. Its protein is CASSLTRGLSIDTQYF. Full variable domain (outside the CDR3, taken from reference TRBV28 and TRBJ2-3): DVKVTQSSRYLVKRTGEKVFLECVQDMDHENMFWYRQDPGLGLRLIYFSYDVKMKEKGDIPEGYSVSREKKERFSLILESASTNQTSMYLCASSLTRGLSIDTQYFGPGTRLTVL.

The chain links TRBV6-5 to TRBJ1-2; 10 bases agree with TRBD1. The V gene's germline CDR1 is MNHEY and CDR2 SVGAGI. Trimming took 7 bases from V and 6 from J; bases not matched to a gene: 8. The CDR3 sequence is 14 residues long. The CDR3, as DNA: TGTGCCAGCACCCGACAGGGGGCGTTAAATGGCTACACCTTC. Translating it yields CASTRQGALNGYTF.

This CDR3 is CASSQGGRRATEAFF. CDR3 nucleotide sequence: TGCGCCAGCAGCCAAGGGGGTCGGCGGGCCACTGAAGCTTTCTTT. This chain connects TRBV4-3 to TRBJ1-1; D is ambiguous. Deletions cut 1 base from V and 4 bases from J, with 13 bases between. CDR3 size: 15 residues. Germline lookup yields CDR1 LGHNA and CDR2 YSLEER.

In this sample, this clone turned up many times. CDR3 sequence reads: CAWSSGGSSYEQYF. CDR3 nucleotide sequence: TGTGCCTGGAGTAGCGGGGGATCATCCTACGAGCAGTACTTC. The rearrangement links TRBV30 to TRBJ2-7; 8 bases agree with TRBD2. The germline V gene has CDR1 GTSNPN and CDR2 SVGIG (reference sequence). The CDR3 loop spans 14 amino acids. Trimming took 2 bases from V and 1 from J; bases not matched to a gene: 4.

This clone was picked up a small number of times. The chain joins TRBV30 to TRBJ1-1, with a possible D match to TRBD1 (5 bases). Trimming removed 2 bases from V and 4 bases from J, with 11 bases in between. The germline gives CDR1 GTSNPN, CDR2 SVGIG (reference sequence). This CDR3 is 13 amino acids long. This CDR3 reads CAWSITGSTEAFF. In nucleotides, the CDR3 is TGTGCCTGGAGTATAACAGGTTCCACTGAAGCTTTCTTT.

V and J are TRBV19 and TRBJ1-4; 9 bases map to TRBD1. The V gene end was trimmed by 5 bases and the J gene end by 8 bases; junction bases not matched to a gene: 12. CDR1 LNHDA and CDR2 SQIVND come from the germline V gene (reference sequence). The CDR3 covers 16 residues. The CDR3 DNA follows: TGTGCCAGTAGTCCGCGAGAAGGGACAGGGTTGGAAAAACTGTTTTTT. This codes for CASSPREGTGLEKLFF.

The CDR3 region has the DNA TGTGCCAGCAGCTTACCACCGCCGGGACAGGGAGCCTACGAGCAGTACTTC. Translated: CASSLPPPGQGAYEQYF. The chain employs TRBV7-8 and TRBJ2-7, with 9 positions matching TRBD1. This CDR3 has 17 residues. V lost 2 bases to trimming and J lost 2 bases; unmatched junction nucleotides: 10. Germline CDR1 is SGHVS and CDR2 is FQNEAQ.

The rearrangement uses TRBV7-9 and TRBJ1-1, with D unclear. Germline V CDR1 and CDR2: SEHNR, FQNEAQ (reference sequence). The CDR3 contains 15 residues. V dropped 0 bases and J dropped 3 bases, with 11 bases sitting between them. This CDR3 reads CASSLAGRGDTEAFF. The CDR3 nucleotides read TGTGCCAGCAGCTTAGCTGGACGGGGAGACACTGAAGCTTTCTTT.

This clone is a singleton in its sample. The CDR3 protein is CASSPAGSGGAQEQFF. DNA for the CDR3: TGTGCCAGTAGTCCCGCGGGTAGCGGGGGGGCGCAAGAGCAGTTCTTC. This chain links TRBV19 with TRBJ2-1; TRBD2 agrees at 11 bases. V was clipped by 5 bases and J by 10 bases; unmatched bases: 13. The CDR3 extends over 16 amino acids. The germline CDR1 and CDR2 sequences are LNHDA and SQIVND (reference sequence).

The J gene is TRBJ1-1, the V gene TRBV5-1, with 8 positions matching TRBD1. The CDR3 consists of 15 residues. Germline V lookup: CDR1 SGHRS, CDR2 YFSETQ. V was pared by 3 bases and J by 1 base, with 5 bases of the junction left unmatched. The CDR3 loop reads CASSSQTGGNTEAFF. The CDR3 nucleotides are TGCGCCAGCAGCTCCCAAACAGGGGGGAACACTGAAGCTTTCTTT.

The chain links TRBV7-2 to TRBJ2-7, with D hard to call. Per germline, CDR1 SGHTA and CDR2 FQGNSA. This CDR3 has 15 amino acids. Trimming cost V 2 bases and J 0 bases, with 11 bases left between them. The CDR3 DNA is TGTGCCAGCAGCTTACGGTCCGAGTTCTCCTACGAGCAGTACTTC. Translating it yields CASSLRSEFSYEQYF.

V is TRBV2 and J is TRBJ2-5; perhaps TRBD1 as D (6 bases). Trimming stripped 3 bases from V and 3 bases from J, with 8 bases between. Germline CDR1 reads SNHLY; CDR2 reads FYNNEI. The CDR3 extends over 13 amino acids. CDR3 nucleotide sequence: TGTGCCAGCAGTGATAACAGGGAAGAGACCCAGTACTTC. Its protein is CASSDNREETQYF. Looking up the rest from reference TRBV2 and TRBJ2-5 gives the full variable domain: EPEVTQTPSHQVTQMGQEVILRCVPISNHLYFYWYRQILGQKVEFLVSFYNNEISEKSEIFDDQFSVERPDGSNFTLKIRSTKLEDSAMYFCASSDNREETQYFGPGTRLLVL.

J is TRBJ2-5 and V is TRBV5-4; 9 positions match TRBD1. Per germline, CDR1 SGHNT and CDR2 YYREEE (reference sequence). Germline trimming cut 4 bases from V and 0 bases from J; bases unmatched to any gene: 1. The CDR3 loop spans 14 amino acids. The CDR3 region has the DNA TGTGCCAGCAGCGACAGGGGGTACCAAGAGACCCAGTACTTC. Its translation: CASSDRGYQETQYF. Combining the CDR3 with reference TRBV5-4 and TRBJ2-5 gives the whole variable domain ETGVTQSPTHLIKTRGQQVTLRCSSQSGHNTVSWYQQALGQGPQFIFQYYREEENGRGNFPPRFSGLQFPNYSSELNVNALELDDSALYLCASSDRGYQETQYFGPGTRLLVL.

Worth noting for this clone: Additional DNA sequences in this sample encode the identical CDR3. This rearrangement joins TRBV6-5 to TRBJ1-6; D gene ambiguous. Trimming took 3 bases from V and 9 from J, leaving 9 bases between them. The germline V gene has CDR1 MNHEY and CDR2 SVGAGI. The CDR3 is 13 amino acids. The CDR3: CASSYEGGSPLHF. The CDR3 region has the DNA TGTGCCAGCAGTTATGAAGGCGGTTCACCCCTCCACTTT.

The chain links TRBV23-1 to TRBJ1-5; D might be TRBD1 (5 bases). TRBV23-1 is given ORF status, its function remaining uncertain. V lost 8 bases, J lost 1 base, and 18 bases lay in between. The CDR3 runs 16 residues. The CDR3 nucleotides read TGCGCCAGCTCCCCGGGGGAAAAAGGAAGCAATCAGCCCCAGCATTTT. Protein sequence: CASSPGEKGSNQPQHF.

The chain is built from TRBV7-9 and TRBJ2-3; the D gene is possibly TRBD2 (6 bases). V was trimmed by 5 bases and J by 5 bases, leaving 14 bases between them. The CDR3 extends over 14 amino acids. Germline CDR1 is SEHNR and CDR2 is FQNEAQ (reference sequence). CDR3 nucleotide sequence: TGTGCCAGCAGCCGTGGGGAGGCAGGAGATACGCAGTATTTT. The encoded protein is CASSRGEAGDTQYF.